This T cell receptor (beta chain) comes out of a study of identical twins. Regarding the study as a whole: Researchers reported weaker excess twin sharing in beta out-of-frame sequences.

One entry per CDR3 protein results from TCRdb running MiXCR on the 5' RACE reads. Here the sample spans about 520,000 distinct CDR3 sequences, about 20% being singletons. This clonotype was seen only once. Its antigen is not known. These records were also assigned to another study, of T cells expressing NK-cell markers.

The clonotype was recovered from a woman under 30 in good health. The source material was CD4+ T cells sorted from blood.

Here the CDR3 reads CASSPARTGYNEQFF. CDR3 coding DNA: TGTGCCAGCAGCCCGGCCCGGACAGGTTACAATGAGCAGTTCTTC. This sequence joins TRBV11-2 and TRBJ2-1; 7 bases map to TRBD1. Per the germline V gene, CDR1 is SGHAT and CDR2 is FQNNGV. CDR3 length: 15 amino acids. V gave up 5 bases and J gave up 4 bases; unmatched junction bases: 8.